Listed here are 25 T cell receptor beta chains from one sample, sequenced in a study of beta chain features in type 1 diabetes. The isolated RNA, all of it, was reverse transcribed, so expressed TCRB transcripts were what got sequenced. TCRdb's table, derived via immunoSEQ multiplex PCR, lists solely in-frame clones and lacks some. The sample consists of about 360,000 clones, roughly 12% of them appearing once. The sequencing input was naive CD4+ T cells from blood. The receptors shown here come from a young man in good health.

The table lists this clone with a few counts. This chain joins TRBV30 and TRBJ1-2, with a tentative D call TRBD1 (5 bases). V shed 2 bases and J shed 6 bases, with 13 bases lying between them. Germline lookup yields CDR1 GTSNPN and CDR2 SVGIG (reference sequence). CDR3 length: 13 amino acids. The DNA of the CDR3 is TGTGCCTGGAGTCCTCGGGGGATGAATGGCTACACCTTC. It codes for CAWSPRGMNGYTF.

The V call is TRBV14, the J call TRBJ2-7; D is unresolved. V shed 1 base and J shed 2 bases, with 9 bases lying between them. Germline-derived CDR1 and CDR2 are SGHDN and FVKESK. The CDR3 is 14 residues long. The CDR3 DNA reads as TGTGCCAGCAGCCAAGTACAGTTTCCCTACGAGCAGTACTTC. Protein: CASSQVQFPYEQYF.

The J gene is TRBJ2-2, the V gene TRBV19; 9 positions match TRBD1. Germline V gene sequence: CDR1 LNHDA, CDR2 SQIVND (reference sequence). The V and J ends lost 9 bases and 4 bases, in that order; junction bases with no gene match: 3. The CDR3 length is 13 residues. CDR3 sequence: CASRTGATGELFF. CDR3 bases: TGTGCCAGCCGGACAGGGGCCACCGGGGAGCTGTTTTTT.

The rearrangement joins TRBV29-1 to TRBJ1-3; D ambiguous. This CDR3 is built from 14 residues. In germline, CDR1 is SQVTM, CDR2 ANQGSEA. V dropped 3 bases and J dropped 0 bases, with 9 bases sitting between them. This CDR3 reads CSVEGRNSGNTIYF. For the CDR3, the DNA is TGCAGCGTTGAGGGCAGAAACTCTGGAAACACCATATATTTT.

This CDR3 is CASSHRTGGNIQYF. In DNA, the CDR3 is TGTGCCAGCAGTCACCGGACAGGGGGAAACATTCAGTACTTC. The chain employs TRBV6-5 and TRBJ2-4, with 10 bases fitting TRBD1. Germline trimming cut 5 bases from V and 6 bases from J; bases unmatched to any gene: 4. From germline, CDR1 is MNHEY and CDR2 SVGAGI. The CDR3 loop spans 14 amino acids.

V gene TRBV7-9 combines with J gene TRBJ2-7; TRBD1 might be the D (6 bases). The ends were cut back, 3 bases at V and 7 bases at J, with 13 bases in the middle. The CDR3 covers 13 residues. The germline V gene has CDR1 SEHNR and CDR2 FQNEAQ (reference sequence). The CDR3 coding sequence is TGTGCCAGCAGCTTCCGACAGGCATGGGAGCAGTACTTC. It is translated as CASSFRQAWEQYF.

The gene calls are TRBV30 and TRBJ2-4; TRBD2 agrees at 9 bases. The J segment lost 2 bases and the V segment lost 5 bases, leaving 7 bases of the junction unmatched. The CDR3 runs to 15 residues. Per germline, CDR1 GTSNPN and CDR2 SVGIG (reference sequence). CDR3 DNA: TGTGCCTGGTCGCGGGGGGGCGGGACCAAAAACATTCAGTACTTC. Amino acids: CAWSRGGGTKNIQYF.

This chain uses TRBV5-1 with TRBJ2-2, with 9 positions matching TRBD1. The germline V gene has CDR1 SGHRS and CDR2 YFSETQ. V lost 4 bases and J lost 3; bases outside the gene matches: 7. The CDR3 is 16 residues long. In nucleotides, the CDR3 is TGCGCCAGCAGCCGCACAGGGGGCGCGGACACCGGGGAGCTGTTTTTT. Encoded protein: CASSRTGGADTGELFF.

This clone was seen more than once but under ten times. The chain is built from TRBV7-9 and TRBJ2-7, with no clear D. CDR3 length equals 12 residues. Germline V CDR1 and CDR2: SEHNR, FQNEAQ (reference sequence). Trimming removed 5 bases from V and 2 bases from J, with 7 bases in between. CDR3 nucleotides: TGTGCCAGCAGCCCGCGGCCCTACGAGCAGTACTTC. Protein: CASSPRPYEQYF.

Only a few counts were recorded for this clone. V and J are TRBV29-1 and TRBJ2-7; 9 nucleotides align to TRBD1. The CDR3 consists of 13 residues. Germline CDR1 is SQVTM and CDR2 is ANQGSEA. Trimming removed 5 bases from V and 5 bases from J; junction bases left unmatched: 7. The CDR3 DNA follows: TGCAGCGTTCCCGGGACAGGGTACGACGAGCAGTACTTC. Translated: CSVPGTGYDEQYF.

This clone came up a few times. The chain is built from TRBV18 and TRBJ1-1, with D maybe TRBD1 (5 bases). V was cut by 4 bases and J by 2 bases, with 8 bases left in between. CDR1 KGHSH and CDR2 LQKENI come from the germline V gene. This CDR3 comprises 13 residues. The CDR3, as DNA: TGTGCCAGCTCACTGGACATTAACACTGAAGCTTTCTTT. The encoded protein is CASSLDINTEAFF.

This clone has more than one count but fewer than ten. The CDR3 protein is CASSRGLGRTDTQYF. In nucleotides, the CDR3 is TGTGCCAGCAGCCGGGGACTAGGAAGGACAGATACGCAGTATTTT. The chain couples TRBV7-2 to TRBJ2-3, with TRBD2 identical over 8 bases. Germline loops: CDR1 SGHTA, CDR2 FQGNSA. With 5 bases clipped from V and 3 bases from J, the junction kept 7 bases outside the gene matches. This CDR3 comprises 15 residues.

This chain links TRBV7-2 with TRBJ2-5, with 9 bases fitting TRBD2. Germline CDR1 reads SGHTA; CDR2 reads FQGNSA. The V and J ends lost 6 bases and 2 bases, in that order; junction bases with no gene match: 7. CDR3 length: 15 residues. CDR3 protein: CASRPAGGLQETQYF. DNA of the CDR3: TGTGCCAGCAGACCAGCGGGGGGCCTTCAAGAGACCCAGTACTTC.

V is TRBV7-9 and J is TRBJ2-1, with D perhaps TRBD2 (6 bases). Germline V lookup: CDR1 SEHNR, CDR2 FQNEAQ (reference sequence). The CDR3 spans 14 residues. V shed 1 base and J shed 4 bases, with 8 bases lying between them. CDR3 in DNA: TGTGCCAGCAGCTTAGGGGGAGGATACAATGAGCAGTTCTTC. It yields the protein CASSLGGGYNEQFF.

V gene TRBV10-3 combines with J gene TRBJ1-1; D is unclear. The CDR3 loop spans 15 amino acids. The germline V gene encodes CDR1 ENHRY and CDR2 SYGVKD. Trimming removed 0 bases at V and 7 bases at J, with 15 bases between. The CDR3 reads CAISESITGYDEAFF. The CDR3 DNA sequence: TGTGCCATCAGTGAGTCGATTACGGGGTATGATGAAGCTTTCTTT.

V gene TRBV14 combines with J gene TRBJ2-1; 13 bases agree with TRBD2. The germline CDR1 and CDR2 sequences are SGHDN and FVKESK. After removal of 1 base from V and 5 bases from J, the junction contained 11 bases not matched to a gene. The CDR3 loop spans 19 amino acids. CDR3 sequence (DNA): TGTGCCAGCAGCCAAGGGCCACTAGCGGGGGGGCGCCTCCACAATGAGCAGTTCTTC. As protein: CASSQGPLAGGRLHNEQFF.

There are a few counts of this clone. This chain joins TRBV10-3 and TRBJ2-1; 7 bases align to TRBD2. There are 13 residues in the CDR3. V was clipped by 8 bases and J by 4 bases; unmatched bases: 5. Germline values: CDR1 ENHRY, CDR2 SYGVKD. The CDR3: CAILAAGYNEQFF. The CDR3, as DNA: TGTGCCATCTTAGCAGCGGGATACAATGAGCAGTTCTTC.

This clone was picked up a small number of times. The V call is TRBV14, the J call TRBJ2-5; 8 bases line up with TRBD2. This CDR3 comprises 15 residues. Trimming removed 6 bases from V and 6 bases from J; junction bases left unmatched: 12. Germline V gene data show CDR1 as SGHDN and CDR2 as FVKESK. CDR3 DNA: TGTGCCAGCAGAAATAGCGGGAACGTCGGAAAGACCCAGTACTTC. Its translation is CASRNSGNVGKTQYF.

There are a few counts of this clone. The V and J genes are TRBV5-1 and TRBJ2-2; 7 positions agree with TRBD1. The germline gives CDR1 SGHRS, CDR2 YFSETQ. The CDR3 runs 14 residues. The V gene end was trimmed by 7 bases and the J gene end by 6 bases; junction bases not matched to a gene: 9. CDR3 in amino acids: CASGYQTGAGELFF. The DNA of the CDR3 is TGCGCCAGCGGTTACCAAACAGGGGCCGGGGAGCTGTTTTTT.

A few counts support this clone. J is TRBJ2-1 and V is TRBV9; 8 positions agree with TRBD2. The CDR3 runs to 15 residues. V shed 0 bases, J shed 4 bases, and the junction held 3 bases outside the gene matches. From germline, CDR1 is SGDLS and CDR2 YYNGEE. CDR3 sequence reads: CASSVELAVYNEQFF. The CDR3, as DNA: TGTGCCAGCAGCGTAGAACTAGCGGTATACAATGAGCAGTTCTTC.

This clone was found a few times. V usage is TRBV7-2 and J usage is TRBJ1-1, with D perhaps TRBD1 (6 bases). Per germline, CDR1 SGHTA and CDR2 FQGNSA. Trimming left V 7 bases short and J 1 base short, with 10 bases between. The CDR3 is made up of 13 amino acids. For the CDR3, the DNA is TGTGCCAGCACCATACAGGGGAACACTGAAGCTTTCTTT. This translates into CASTIQGNTEAFF.

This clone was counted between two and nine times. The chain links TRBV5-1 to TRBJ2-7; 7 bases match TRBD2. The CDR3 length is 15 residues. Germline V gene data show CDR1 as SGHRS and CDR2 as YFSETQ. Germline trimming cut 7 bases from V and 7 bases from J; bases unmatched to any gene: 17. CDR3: CASGNEGRGIGEQYF. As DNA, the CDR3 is TGCGCCAGCGGTAATGAAGGGCGGGGGATAGGGGAGCAGTACTTC.

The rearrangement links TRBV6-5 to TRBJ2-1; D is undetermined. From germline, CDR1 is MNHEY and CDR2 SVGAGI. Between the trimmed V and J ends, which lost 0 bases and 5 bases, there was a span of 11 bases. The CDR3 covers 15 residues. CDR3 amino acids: CASSYSNRGDNEQFF. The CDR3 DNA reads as TGTGCCAGCAGTTACTCGAATCGTGGAGACAATGAGCAGTTCTTC.

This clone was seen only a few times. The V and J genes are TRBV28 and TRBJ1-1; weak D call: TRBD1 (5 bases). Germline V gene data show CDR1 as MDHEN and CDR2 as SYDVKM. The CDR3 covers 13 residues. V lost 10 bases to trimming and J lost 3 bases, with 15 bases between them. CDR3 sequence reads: CATIGGVYTEAFF. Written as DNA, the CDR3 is TGTGCCACCATCGGGGGGGTCTACACTGAAGCTTTCTTT.

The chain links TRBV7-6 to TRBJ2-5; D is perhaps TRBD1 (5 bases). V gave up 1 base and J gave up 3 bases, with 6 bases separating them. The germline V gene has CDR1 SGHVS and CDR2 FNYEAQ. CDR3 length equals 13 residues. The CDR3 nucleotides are TGTGCCAGCAGCTTAGTAGGGGAAGAGACCCAGTACTTC. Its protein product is CASSLVGEETQYF.